Below, 5 T cell receptor beta chains from the same sample are listed, as sequenced in a study of T cell responses to AZD1222 COVID-19 vaccine. Libraries were prepared by immunoSEQ multiplex PCR; TCRdb keeps only in-frame clonotypes and omits some of them. The sample has 130,000 to 150,000 clones, about 87% seen once. The sequencing here drew on peripheral blood, taken on day 0 of MenACWY control vaccination. The source is an adult in good health.

The chain uses TRBV30 and TRBJ2-3; TRBD1 matches 10 bases. The CDR3 runs to 14 residues. Unmatched junction bases numbered 5, after V lost 5 bases and J lost 3 bases. CDR1 is GTSNPN, CDR2 SVGIG, per germline (reference sequence). CDR3 coding DNA: TGTGCCTGGGACAGGGGGCGGGGAACAGATACGCAGTATTTT. Translated, it gives CAWDRGRGTDTQYF.

This clone has just one count. The chain joins TRBV6-5 to TRBJ1-2; D gene ambiguous. Germline lookup yields CDR1 MNHEY and CDR2 SVGAGI. V was shortened by 7 bases and J by 1 base, with 10 bases between the two germline ends. CDR3 length: 13 residues. The CDR3 coding sequence is TGTGCCAGCACCCCGACGGTTAACTATGGCTACACCTTC. Translating gives CASTPTVNYGYTF.

The genes are TRBV11-2 and TRBJ2-2; D unresolved. Between the trimmed V and J ends, which lost 5 bases and 10 bases, there was a span of 26 bases. This CDR3 spans 17 amino acids. CDR1 is SGHAT and CDR2 is FQNNGV in the germline V gene. The CDR3 coding sequence is TGTGCCAGCAGCCACAGTGCCGGGTTAGCCTCTCCGGCGGAGCTGTTTTTT. Translating it yields CASSHSAGLASPAELFF.

This chain connects TRBV24-1 to TRBJ2-1, with TRBD2 identical over 10 bases. Trimming took 5 bases from V and 5 from J; bases not matched to a gene: 2. In germline, CDR1 is KGHDR, CDR2 SFDVKD. The CDR3 extends over 14 amino acids. CDR3 in amino acids: CATSGLAGDNEQFF. CDR3 nucleotide sequence: TGTGCCACCAGTGGTCTAGCGGGAGACAATGAGCAGTTCTTC.

This clone came up once. The V gene is TRBV18, the J gene TRBJ1-6; D is undetermined. Trimming pared 2 bases from V and 10 bases from J, leaving 15 bases between. CDR3 length: 15 amino acids. Germline CDR1 reads KGHSH; CDR2 reads LQKENI. CDR3 loop: CASSPRIDTSSPLHF. The CDR3 DNA sequence: TGTGCCAGCTCACCAAGGATAGACACTAGCTCACCCCTCCACTTT.